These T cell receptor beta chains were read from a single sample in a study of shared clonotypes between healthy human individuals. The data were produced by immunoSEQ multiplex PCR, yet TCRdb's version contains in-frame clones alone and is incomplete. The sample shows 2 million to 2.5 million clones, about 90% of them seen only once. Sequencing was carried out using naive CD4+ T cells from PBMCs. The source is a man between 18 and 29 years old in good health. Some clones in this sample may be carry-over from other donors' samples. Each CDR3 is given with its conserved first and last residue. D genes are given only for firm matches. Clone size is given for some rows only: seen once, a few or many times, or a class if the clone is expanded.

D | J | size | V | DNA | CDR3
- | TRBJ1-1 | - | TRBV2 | TGTGCCAGCTTAGTTGGGATCCTCAAGAACACTGAAGCTTTCTTT | CASLVGILKNTEAFF
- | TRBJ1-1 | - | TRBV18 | TGTGCCAGCTCACCAACACAGATATTGAACACTGAAGCTTTCTTT | CASSPTQILNTEAFF
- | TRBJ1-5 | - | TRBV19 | TGTGCCAGTAGTCCGCCCGGGGGGTTGCCTCAGCCCCAGCATTTT | CASSPPGGLPQPQHF
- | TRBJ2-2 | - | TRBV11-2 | TGTGCCAGCAGCTTAGATGGGGCCAGACCGAACACCGGGGAGCTGTTTTTT | CASSLDGARPNTGELFF
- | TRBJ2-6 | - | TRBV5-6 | TGTGCCAGCAGCTTAGGGGTGCCTGGGGCCAACGTCCTGACTTTC | CASSLGVPGANVLTF
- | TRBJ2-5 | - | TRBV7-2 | TGTGCCAGCAGCTCCCGACCCCAAGAGACCCAGTACTTC | CASSSRPQETQYF
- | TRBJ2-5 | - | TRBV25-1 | TGTGCCAGCAATAGGAATATTGGAGAGACCCAGTACTTC | CASNRNIGETQYF
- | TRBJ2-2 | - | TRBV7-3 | TGTGCCAGCAGCTTCGACACCGGGGAGCTGTTTTTT | CASSFDTGELFF
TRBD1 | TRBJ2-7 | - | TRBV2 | TGTGCCAGCAGCCCGGGACAGGGGACCCACGAGCAGTACTTC | CASSPGQGTHEQYF
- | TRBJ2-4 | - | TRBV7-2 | TGTGCCAGCAGCTTAGGTCTAGCCAAAAACATTCAGTACTTC | CASSLGLAKNIQYF
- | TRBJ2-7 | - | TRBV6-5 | TGTGCCAGCAGCCCCAGGGGAGACTACGAGCAGTACTTC | CASSPRGDYEQYF
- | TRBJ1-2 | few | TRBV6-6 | TGTGCCAGCACTACGTCGGGCGGGAACTATGGCTACACCTTC | CASTTSGGNYGYTF
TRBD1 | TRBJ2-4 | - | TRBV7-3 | TGTGCCAGCAGCCTTACAGGGGGCATGGGTCCCCAAAACATTCAGTACTTC | CASSLTGGMGPQNIQYF
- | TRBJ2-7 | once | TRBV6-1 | TGTGCCAGCAGTGGGACGACAGCAACCTACGAGCAGTACTTC | CASSGTTATYEQYF
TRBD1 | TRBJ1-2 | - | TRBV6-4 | TGTGCCAGCAGAGCCGGGACAGGGTTCTATGGCTACACCTTC | CASRAGTGFYGYTF
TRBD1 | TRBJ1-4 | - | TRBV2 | TGTGCCAGCAGCCAGGGGGATACTAATGAAAAACTGTTTTTT | CASSQGDTNEKLFF
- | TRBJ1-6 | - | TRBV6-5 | TGTGCCAGCAGTTACTCGAACCAGCCCCTCCACTTT | CASSYSNQPLHF
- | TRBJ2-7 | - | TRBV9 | TGTGCCAGCAGCCCCTTCCTCCCCGTTCCTCCCTACGAGCAGTACTTC | CASSPFLPVPPYEQYF
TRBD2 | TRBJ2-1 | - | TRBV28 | TGTGCCAGTGAAAGGACTAGCGGGAGGGTAAATGAGCAGTTCTTC | CASERTSGRVNEQFF
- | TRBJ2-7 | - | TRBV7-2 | TGTGCCAGCAGCTTCAGCGCCGAAGGTGAGCAGTACTTC | CASSFSAEGEQYF
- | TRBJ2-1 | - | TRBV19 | TGTGCCAGTAGTATCGCCTTCGGGACGGCGAACAATGAGCAGTTCTTC | CASSIAFGTANNEQFF
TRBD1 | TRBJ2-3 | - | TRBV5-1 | TGCGCCAGCAGCTCTCCGGGACAGGGGGCCGGAGATACGCAGTATTTT | CASSSPGQGAGDTQYF
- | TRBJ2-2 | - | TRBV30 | TGTGCCTGGAGGGAGGGGAACACCGGGGAGCTGTTTTTT | CAWREGNTGELFF
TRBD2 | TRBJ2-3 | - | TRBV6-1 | TGTGCCAGCAGTGAAGTAGCGGGGCCAGATACGCAGTATTTT | CASSEVAGPDTQYF
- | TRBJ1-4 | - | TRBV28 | TGTGCCAGCAGTTTAAGGGGGACTGGGGAAAAACTGTTTTTT | CASSLRGTGEKLFF
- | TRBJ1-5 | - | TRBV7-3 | TGTGCCAGCAGCCGAATTGAGGGAAGCCGGGACCGATGGCCCCATCAGCCCCAGCATTTT | CASSRIEGSRDRWPHQPQHF
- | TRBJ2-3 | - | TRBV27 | TGTGCCAGCAGGCCGGCAGGGTGGGTCACAGATACGCAGTATTTT | CASRPAGWVTDTQYF
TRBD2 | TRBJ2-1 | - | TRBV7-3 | TGTGCCAGCAGCAAACTAGCGGGAGCGCTCGCTGAGCAGTTCTTC | CASSKLAGALAEQFF